These 23 T cell receptor beta chains originate from one sample sequenced in a study of T-cell reconstitution after alpha-beta-depleted transplantation in children. Unique molecular identifiers were built into the TCRbeta library. TCRdb processed the PCR reads anew with MiXCR; each CDR3 protein has one entry. Altogether approximately 490,000 distinct CDR3 sequences are present, around 13% being singletons, with the ten largest covering about 5.6%. The starting material was PBMCs from the stem cell graft donor, obtained from the stem cell graft. These receptors originate from a human donor who donated a stem cell graft to a child with combined immunodeficiency.

In its sample, this clonotype is medium-sized. The V and J genes are TRBV15 and TRBJ2-3, with D possibly matching TRBD2 (5 bases). Trimming left V 3 bases short and J 6 bases short, with 10 bases between. The CDR3 is made up of 13 amino acids. Germline values: CDR1 LNHNV, CDR2 YYDKDF (reference sequence). The CDR3 protein is CATSRGEADTQYF. The CDR3 bases are TGTGCCACCAGCAGGGGAGAAGCGGATACGCAGTATTTT.

This clonotype occurred a few times. V gene TRBV12-3 or TRBV12-4 combines with J gene TRBJ1-5, with a possible D match to TRBD1 (5 bases). This CDR3 is 19 amino acids long. V lost 0 bases and J lost 1, with 19 bases in between. The CDR3 DNA is TGTGCCAGCAGTTTAGCAGGGCTCCGGGGGAGGGGAAGCAATCAGCCCCAGCATTTT. Protein: CASSLAGLRGRGSNQPQHF.

This clonotype occurred a few times. The chain has TRBV7-9 and TRBJ1-1, with D perhaps matching TRBD1 (6 bases). CDR1 is SEHNR and CDR2 is FQNEAQ in the germline V gene (reference sequence). The CDR3 has 12 residues. V gave up 7 bases and J gave up 4 bases, with 10 bases separating them. The CDR3 bases are TGTGCCAGCACCAGGGGAATCACTGAAGCTTTCTTT. Translation: CASTRGITEAFF.

Comments on this clonotype: A single base separates this from a much larger clone, so it may be a read error. Given the absence of the conserved phenylalanine or tryptophan at the CDR3 end, a read error is likely. The chain employs TRBV12-3 or TRBV12-4 and TRBJ1-5; D might be TRBD1 (6 bases). Trimming left V 6 bases short and J 6 bases short, with 12 bases between. The CDR3 covers 13 residues. The CDR3 sequence is CASRSGVGQPQHS. In nucleotides, the CDR3 is TGTGCCAGCAGATCAGGGGTCGGTCAGCCCCAGCATTCT.

There are a few counts of this clonotype. V gene TRBV29-1 combines with J gene TRBJ2-7; TRBD2 matches 13 bases. CDR1 SQVTM and CDR2 ANQGSEA come from the germline V gene. V shed 6 bases and J 4 bases; nucleotides not matched to a gene: 6. CDR3 length: 14 residues. CDR3 in amino acids: CSVPRTSGSYEQYF. The CDR3 DNA sequence: TGCAGCGTGCCTAGGACTAGCGGGAGTTACGAGCAGTACTTC.

This rearrangement joins TRBV30 to TRBJ1-2, with D hard to call. The CDR3 totals 11 residues. CDR1 is GTSNPN and CDR2 is SVGIG in the germline V gene (reference sequence). Trimming shortened V by 3 bases and J by 5 bases, and 7 bases separated the two germline ends. This chain's CDR3 is CAWRDGYGYTF. CDR3 coding DNA: TGTGCCTGGAGAGACGGGTATGGCTACACCTTC.

V is TRBV9 and J is TRBJ2-2; 7 bases agree with TRBD2. Germline V CDR1 and CDR2: SGDLS, YYNGEE. Trimming removed 8 bases from V and 0 bases from J; junction bases left unmatched: 4. The CDR3 spans 14 residues. The CDR3 DNA follows: TGTGCCAGGGGAGCGGGATCGAACACCGGGGAGCTGTTTTTT. Protein product: CARGAGSNTGELFF.

This clonotype occurred a few times. This sequence joins TRBV12-3 or TRBV12-4 and TRBJ1-1; D is uncertain. Deletions cut 1 base from V and 2 bases from J, with 11 bases between. The CDR3 spans 15 residues. The CDR3 sequence is CASSLGPTLNTEAFF. The CDR3 DNA sequence: TGTGCCAGCAGTTTAGGGCCCACACTCAACACTGAAGCTTTCTTT.

This chain joins TRBV2 and TRBJ2-7; D unclear. V was cut by 0 bases and J by 6 bases, with 9 bases left in between. The germline gives CDR1 SNHLY, CDR2 FYNNEI. The CDR3 is 13 amino acids. This CDR3 is CASSEADLFEQYF. The CDR3 DNA reads TGTGCCAGCAGTGAAGCTGACCTCTTCGAGCAGTACTTC.

This clonotype was recorded at least ten times. The rearrangement joins TRBV6-5 to TRBJ2-1; D may be TRBD2 (5 bases). Germline CDR1 MNHEY, CDR2 SVGAGI. The V gene lost 6 bases and the J gene lost 9 bases, with 9 bases spanning the gap. The CDR3 is 11 residues long. The CDR3 spells CASSSGVEQFF. The CDR3 DNA sequence: TGTGCCAGCAGCTCCGGGGTTGAGCAGTTCTTC.

This rearrangement joins TRBV12-3 or TRBV12-4 to TRBJ2-3, with 14 bases lining up with TRBD2. J gave up 0 bases and V 0 bases, and 8 bases lay outside the gene matches. The CDR3 runs to 20 residues. CDR3 DNA: TGTGCCAGCAGTTTAGCCCGGACTAGCGGGGGGCCGATTAGCACAGATACGCAGTATTTT. It encodes CASSLARTSGGPISTDTQYF.

This clonotype has just a few counts. The V call is TRBV5-1, the J call TRBJ2-1, with 7 nucleotides matching TRBD1. V gave up 3 bases and J gave up 5 bases; unmatched junction bases: 5. CDR3 size: 14 residues. Germline V gene lookup returns CDR1 SGHRS and CDR2 YFSETQ. The CDR3 DNA is TGCGCCAGCAGCTACGGGGACAGCCACAATGAGCAGTTCTTC. Translation: CASSYGDSHNEQFF.

This clonotype occurred many times. This chain connects TRBV9 to TRBJ2-1, with D uncertain. The V gene lost 0 bases and the J gene lost 3 bases, with 4 bases spanning the gap. CDR3 length: 13 residues. The germline V gene encodes CDR1 SGDLS and CDR2 YYNGEE. The CDR3 loop reads CASSVGVYNEQFF. DNA for the CDR3: TGTGCCAGCAGCGTAGGGGTCTACAATGAGCAGTTCTTC.

The chain carries TRBV20-1 and TRBJ2-3, with D possibly TRBD2 on 5 matching bases. In germline, CDR1 is DFQATT, CDR2 SNEGSKA (reference sequence). This CDR3 is 13 amino acids long. Trimming cost V 1 base and J 5 bases, with 10 bases left between them. The CDR3 sequence is CSARGEPGDTQYF. CDR3 bases: TGCAGTGCTAGAGGGGAGCCGGGAGATACGCAGTATTTT.

The gene calls are TRBV7-2 and TRBJ2-1, with 12 bases identical to TRBD2. The trim removed 1 base at V and 12 bases at J, leaving 7 bases unmatched. Germline loops: CDR1 SGHTA, CDR2 FQGNSA. This CDR3 comprises 15 residues. As DNA, the CDR3 is TGTGCCAGCAGCTTAGATCTAGCGGGAGGGCTTGGGCAGTTCTTC. Translating gives CASSLDLAGGLGQFF.

This clonotype has just a few counts. The chain combines TRBV5-1 with TRBJ2-7; 7 bases map to TRBD2. This CDR3 is 15 amino acids long. Germline V lookup: CDR1 SGHRS, CDR2 YFSETQ. J was trimmed by 7 bases and V by 1 base; bases with no gene match: 11. The CDR3 DNA reads as TGCGCCAGCAGCTTGTACGGGGGGTGGAGTGGAGAGCAGTACTTC. Translating gives CASSLYGGWSGEQYF.

This clonotype came up a few times. The CDR3 loop is CASSVRDNSYEQYF. CDR3 coding DNA: TGTGCCAGCAGTGTCCGGGACAACTCCTACGAGCAGTACTTC. V and J are TRBV12-3 or TRBV12-4 and TRBJ2-7; D perhaps matches TRBD1 (6 bases). Deletions cut 5 bases from V and 0 bases from J, with 11 bases between. This CDR3 is built from 14 residues.

The gene calls are TRBV5-1 and TRBJ2-5; the match to TRBD2 covers 7 bases. Germline loops: CDR1 SGHRS, CDR2 YFSETQ. There are 17 residues in the CDR3. With V trimmed by 4 bases and J by 2 bases, 14 bases remained unmatched. CDR3 sequence: CASSDIPTSSFQETQYF. The CDR3 DNA is TGCGCCAGCAGCGATATCCCGACTAGCAGCTTTCAAGAGACCCAGTACTTC.

This clonotype was observed at least ten times. The chain combines TRBV20-1 with TRBJ1-1; no reliable D call. This CDR3 contains 11 residues. CDR1 is DFQATT, CDR2 SNEGSKA, per germline (reference sequence). V was clipped by 3 bases and J by 6 bases, with 8 bases between them. The CDR3 DNA follows: TGCAGTGCTAGTAGGTGGCCTGAAGCTTTCTTT. Translated: CSASRWPEAFF.

The genes are TRBV11-2 and TRBJ2-3; D might be TRBD1 or TRBD2, each matching 5 bases. Per germline, CDR1 SGHAT and CDR2 FQNNGV. Trimming cost V 1 base and J 5 bases, with 7 bases left between them. CDR3 length equals 13 residues. The CDR3 here is CASSLGGIDTQYF. For the CDR3, the DNA is TGTGCCAGCAGCTTAGGGGGGATAGATACGCAGTATTTT.

V and J are TRBV7-9 and TRBJ1-2; D not certain. Germline V gene data show CDR1 as SEHNR and CDR2 as FQNEAQ (reference sequence). Trimming left V 1 base short and J 8 bases short, with 5 bases between. There are 11 residues in the CDR3. CDR3 protein: CASSLEWGYTF. CDR3 sequence (DNA): TGTGCCAGCAGCTTAGAATGGGGCTACACCTTC.

This clonotype has ten or more counts. The chain has TRBV4-2 and TRBJ2-3; 8 bases align to TRBD2. This CDR3 has 16 amino acids. Germline trimming cut 4 bases from V and 0 bases from J; bases unmatched to any gene: 6. CDR1 is LGHNA and CDR2 is YNFKEQ in the germline V gene. The CDR3 here is CASSPRVAGSTDTQYF. The CDR3 nucleotides read TGTGCCAGCAGCCCCCGGGTAGCGGGGAGCACAGATACGCAGTATTTT.

As for this clonotype: At one of its ends the junction is not consistent with the germline gene, which may arise from a read error. The chain joins TRBV7-9 to TRBJ2-3; 10 nucleotides line up with TRBD2. Germline V gene sequence: CDR1 SEHNR, CDR2 FQNEAQ (reference sequence). This CDR3 region has 13 residues. The CDR3 loop reads CASSKAESGRVNF. In DNA form, the CDR3 reads TGTGCCAGCAGCAAAGCGGAAAGCGGGAGGGTGAATTTT. The whole variable domain, remainder taken from reference TRBV7-9 and TRBJ2-3, is DTGVSQNPRHKITKRGQNVTFRCDPISEHNRLYWYRQTLGQGPEFLTYFQNEAQLEKSRLLSDRFSAERPKGSFSTLEIQRTEQGDSAMYLCASSKAESGRVNFGPGTRLTVL.